The 20 T cell receptor beta chains given below trace back to one sample, sequenced in a study of blood T cell repertoires in COVID-19. Profiling relied on immunoSEQ multiplex PCR, and the TCRdb table lists in-frame clones only, not all of them. Seen here are 61,000 or so clones, 88% observed once, and the top ten hold 18%. Sequencing was performed on peripheral blood. The receptors here all came from a woman of 80 years or more with active COVID-19.

This chain links TRBV7-2 with TRBJ2-5; maybe TRBD1 (5 bases). The CDR3 contains 13 residues. The V end was cut by 7 bases, the J end by 5 bases, with 14 bases between. Germline-derived CDR1 and CDR2 are SGHTA and FQGNSA. The CDR3, as DNA: TGTGCCAGCACCATCCAGGGTGGGGAGACCCAGTACTTC. Residues: CASTIQGGETQYF.

The rearrangement joins TRBV28 to TRBJ2-3; 7 bases match TRBD2. CDR3 length equals 16 residues. V dropped 4 bases and J dropped 1; count of bases not matched to a gene: 8. The germline V gene has CDR1 MDHEN and CDR2 SYDVKM. The CDR3 DNA reads as TGTGCCAGCAGTTCACTAGCGCCCGAAGGCACAGATACGCAGTATTTT. This codes for CASSSLAPEGTDTQYF.

The rearrangement links TRBV2 to TRBJ2-7; D is ambiguous. V gave up 6 bases and J gave up 0 bases, with 12 bases separating them. The CDR3 extends over 14 amino acids. CDR1 and CDR2 (germline): SNHLY, FYNNEI. The CDR3: CASSPDTFSYEQYF. CDR3 coding DNA: TGTGCCAGCAGCCCCGACACTTTCTCCTACGAGCAGTACTTC.

V is TRBV5-4 and J is TRBJ2-3; no reliable D call. CDR1 is SGHNT, CDR2 YYREEE, per germline (reference sequence). V lost 0 bases and J 1 base, leaving 9 bases between the germline ends. The CDR3 consists of 15 residues. The CDR3 sequence is CASSLDSGGTDTQYF. In DNA, the CDR3 is TGTGCCAGCAGCTTGGACTCCGGAGGCACAGATACGCAGTATTTT.

J is TRBJ2-1 and V is TRBV29-1, with a tentative D call TRBD1 (5 bases). V lost 8 bases and J 0 bases, leaving 8 bases between the germline ends. CDR1 SQVTM and CDR2 ANQGSEA come from the germline V gene. The CDR3 has 12 amino acids. CDR3 in amino acids: CSSRVSYNEQFF. The DNA of the CDR3 is TGCAGCTCCAGGGTCTCCTACAATGAGCAGTTCTTC.

The rearrangement joins TRBV2 to TRBJ2-5; 10 positions match TRBD2. V was pared by 7 bases and J by 5 bases, with 7 bases of the junction left unmatched. The CDR3 is made up of 14 amino acids. Germline values: CDR1 SNHLY, CDR2 FYNNEI. CDR3 protein: CASMSGTSEETQYF. The DNA of the CDR3 is TGTGCCAGCATGTCCGGGACTAGCGAGGAGACCCAGTACTTC.

The chain joins TRBV5-1 to TRBJ2-1; 12 nucleotides align to TRBD2. The V segment lost 3 bases and the J segment 6 bases; nucleotides outside the gene matches: 4. Germline CDR1 SGHRS, CDR2 YFSETQ. This CDR3 has 15 residues. CDR3 amino acids: CASSSGTSGRNEQFF. The CDR3 nucleotides read TGCGCCAGCAGCTCGGGGACTAGCGGGCGCAATGAGCAGTTCTTC.

The gene calls are TRBV28 and TRBJ1-6; 9 bases map to TRBD1. This CDR3 region has 16 residues. CDR1 is MDHEN, CDR2 SYDVKM, per germline. J was trimmed by 7 bases and V by 7 bases; bases with no gene match: 11. This CDR3 is CASITGQGPQNSPLHF. CDR3 nucleotide sequence: TGTGCCAGCATCACGGGACAGGGACCCCAAAATTCACCCCTCCACTTT.

This clone has a single count. This chain connects TRBV15 to TRBJ1-3, with 8 bases fitting TRBD1. Trimming took 1 base from V and 4 from J; bases not matched to a gene: 6. Germline loops: CDR1 LNHNV, CDR2 YYDKDF (reference sequence). CDR3 length: 16 residues. This CDR3 reads CATSRGQGAIGNTIYF. CDR3 coding DNA: TGTGCCACCAGCAGAGGGCAGGGGGCGATCGGAAACACCATATATTTT.

The chain employs TRBV5-8 and TRBJ2-7; 7 bases line up with TRBD1. J lost 6 bases, V lost 4 bases, and 10 bases had no gene match. Germline assignment: CDR1 SGHTS and CDR2 YDEGEE. The CDR3 loop spans 14 amino acids. CDR3 nucleotides: TGTGCCAGCAGCAGACCCGGGACAGCGACCGAGCAGTACTTC. Protein product: CASSRPGTATEQYF. Looking up the rest from reference TRBV5-8 and TRBJ2-7 gives the full variable domain: EAGVTQSPTHLIKTRGQQATLRCSPISGHTSVYWYQQALGLGLQFLLWYDEGEERNRGNFPPRFSGRQFPNYSSELNVNALELEDSALYLCASSRPGTATEQYFGPGTRLTVT.

This sequence joins TRBV7-9 and TRBJ2-7; TRBD1 is a possible D gene (5 bases). The V gene lost 2 bases and the J gene lost 1 base, with 6 bases spanning the gap. This CDR3 is 13 amino acids long. Germline V gene lookup returns CDR1 SEHNR and CDR2 FQNEAQ (reference sequence). The CDR3 sequence is CASSLPGSYEQYF. The CDR3 bases are TGTGCCAGCAGCTTACCAGGGTCCTACGAGCAGTACTTC.

This rearrangement joins TRBV5-1 to TRBJ2-3, with 9 bases matching TRBD1. Germline CDR1 reads SGHRS; CDR2 reads YFSETQ. The CDR3 spans 14 residues. J lost 6 bases, V lost 3 bases, and 5 bases had no gene match. This chain's CDR3 is CASSSDRGGDTQYF. The CDR3 nucleotides read TGCGCCAGCAGCTCGGACAGGGGAGGTGATACGCAGTATTTT.

The genes are TRBV11-2 and TRBJ2-7; 9 positions match TRBD1. The length of the CDR3 is 15 residues. The germline CDR1 and CDR2 sequences are SGHAT and FQNNGV. Trimming took 6 bases from V and 3 from J; bases not matched to a gene: 9. The CDR3 here is CASRRPGTGNYEQYF. CDR3 DNA: TGTGCCAGCAGACGACCCGGGACAGGGAACTACGAGCAGTACTTC. Based on the CDR3 plus reference TRBV11-2 and TRBJ2-7, the full variable domain is EAGVAQSPRYKIIEKRQSVAFWCNPISGHATLYWYQQILGQGPKLLIQFQNNGVVDDSQLPKDRFSAERLKGVDSTLKIQPAKLEDSAVYLCASRRPGTGNYEQYFGPGTRLTVT.

The chain has TRBV18 and TRBJ2-5, with D unresolved. Per germline, CDR1 KGHSH and CDR2 LQKENI. CDR3 length equals 12 residues. V lost 1 base and J 5 bases, leaving 5 bases between the germline ends. This chain's CDR3 is CASSPRGETQYF. The CDR3 DNA is TGTGCCAGCTCACCACGCGGCGAGACCCAGTACTTC.

This rearrangement joins TRBV4-1 to TRBJ2-2; TRBD1 agrees at 7 bases. This CDR3 is 15 amino acids long. V lost 4 bases and J lost 0; bases outside the gene matches: 2. Germline V gene data show CDR1 as MGHRA and CDR2 as YSYEKL. The CDR3 protein is CASSRQGSNTGELFF. Here the CDR3 DNA reads TGCGCCAGCAGCCGACAGGGATCGAACACCGGGGAGCTGTTTTTT.

The chain couples TRBV12-3 or TRBV12-4 to TRBJ2-1; a possible D gene is TRBD2 (7 bases). Trimming removed 4 bases at V and 10 bases at J, with 14 bases between. This CDR3 has 13 residues. The CDR3 nucleotides are TGTGCCAGCAGTTGGACTAGAGGGGGGGAGCAGTTCTTC. The encoded protein is CASSWTRGGEQFF.

V and J are TRBV13 and TRBJ2-3; 12 bases match TRBD2. CDR1 PRHDT and CDR2 FYEKMQ come from the germline V gene (reference sequence). The V gene end was trimmed by 1 base and the J gene end by 2 bases; junction bases not matched to a gene: 4. This CDR3 is built from 17 residues. The CDR3 nucleotides read TGTGCCAGCAGCTTAGTCACTAGCGGGGGGTACACAGATACGCAGTATTTT. This sequence encodes CASSLVTSGGYTDTQYF.

The chain has TRBV4-1 and TRBJ2-7, with D possibly being TRBD2 (5 bases). Trimming shortened V by 2 bases and J by 1 base, and 6 bases separated the two germline ends. The CDR3 has 13 residues. Germline assignment: CDR1 MGHRA and CDR2 YSYEKL. CDR3: CASSQLASYEQYF. In nucleotides, the CDR3 is TGCGCCAGCAGCCAACTAGCATCCTACGAGCAGTACTTC.

The chain links TRBV6-2 or TRBV6-3 to TRBJ2-1; 11 positions match TRBD2. Trimming took 4 bases from V and 9 from J; bases not matched to a gene: 8. CDR1 MNHEY and CDR2 SVGEGT come from the germline V gene. This CDR3 spans 15 amino acids. The CDR3 DNA reads as TGTGCCAGCAGTTTTCTAGCGGGGGGCCGAGGTGAGCAGTTCTTC. Translated, it gives CASSFLAGGRGEQFF.

V and J are TRBV6-5 and TRBJ2-7, with TRBD2 identical over 7 bases. This CDR3 spans 14 amino acids. Germline V gives CDR1 MNHEY, CDR2 SVGAGI. With V trimmed by 6 bases and J by 0 bases, 5 bases remained unmatched. DNA of the CDR3: TGTGCCAGCAGCATGGGAGGGGCCTCCTACGAGCAGTACTTC. As protein: CASSMGGASYEQYF.